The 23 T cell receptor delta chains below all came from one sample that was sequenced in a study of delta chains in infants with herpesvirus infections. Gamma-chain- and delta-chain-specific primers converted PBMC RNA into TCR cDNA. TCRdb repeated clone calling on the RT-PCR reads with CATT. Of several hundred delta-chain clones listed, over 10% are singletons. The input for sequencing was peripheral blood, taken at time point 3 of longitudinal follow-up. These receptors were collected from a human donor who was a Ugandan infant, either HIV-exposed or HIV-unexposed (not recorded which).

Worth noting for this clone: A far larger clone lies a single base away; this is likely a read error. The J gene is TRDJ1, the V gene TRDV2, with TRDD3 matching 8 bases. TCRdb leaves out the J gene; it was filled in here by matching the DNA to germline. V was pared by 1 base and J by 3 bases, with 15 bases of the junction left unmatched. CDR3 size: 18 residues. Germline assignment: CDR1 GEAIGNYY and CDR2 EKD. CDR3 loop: CACDTECDWGPRADKLIF. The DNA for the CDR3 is TGTGCCTGTGACACGGAATGCGACTGGGGGCCTCGGGCCGATAAACTCATCTTT.

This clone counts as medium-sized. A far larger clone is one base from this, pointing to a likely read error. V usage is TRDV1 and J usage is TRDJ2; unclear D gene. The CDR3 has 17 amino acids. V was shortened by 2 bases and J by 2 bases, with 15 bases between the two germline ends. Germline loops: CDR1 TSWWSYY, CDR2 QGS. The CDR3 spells CALGESASPPLTAQLFF. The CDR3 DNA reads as TGTGCTCTTGGGGAATCCGCCTCCCCCCCCTTGACAGCACAACTCTTCTTT.

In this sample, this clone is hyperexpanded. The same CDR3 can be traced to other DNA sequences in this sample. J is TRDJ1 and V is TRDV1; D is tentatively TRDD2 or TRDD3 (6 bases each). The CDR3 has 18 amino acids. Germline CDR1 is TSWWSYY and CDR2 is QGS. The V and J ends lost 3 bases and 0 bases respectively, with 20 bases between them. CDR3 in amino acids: CALGDPPTRGTDTDKLIF. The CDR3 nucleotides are TGTGCTCTTGGGGACCCTCCTACGCGGGGGACTGACACCGATAAACTCATCTTT.

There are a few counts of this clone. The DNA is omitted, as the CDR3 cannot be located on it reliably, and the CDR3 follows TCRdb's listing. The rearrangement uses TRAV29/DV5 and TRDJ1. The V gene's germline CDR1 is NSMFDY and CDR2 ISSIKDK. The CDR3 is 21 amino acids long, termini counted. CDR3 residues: CSVLLCSKQPSPRRSPDKLIF.

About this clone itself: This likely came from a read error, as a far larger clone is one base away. The CDR3, as DNA: TGTGCCTCTCCTTCCCTGGGGGGCTCCTGGGACACCCGACAGATGTTTTTC. Translation gives CASPSLGGSWDTRQMFF. The chain recombines TRDV3 with TRDJ3; D possibly corresponds to TRDD3 (7 bases). Since TCRdb gives no J gene, matching the DNA to germline was used here to assign it. CDR1 is TVYSNPD, CDR2 GDNSRS, per germline (reference sequence). V lost 4 bases to trimming and J lost 0 bases, with 16 bases between them. This CDR3 has 17 amino acids. Complete variable domain (other parts from reference TRDV3 and TRDJ3): CDKVTQSSPDQTVASGSEVVLLCTYDTVYSNPDLFWYRIRPDYSFQFVFYGDNSRSEGADFTQGRFSVKHILTQKAFHLVISPVRTEDSATYYCASPSLGGSWDTRQMFFGTGIKLFVEP.

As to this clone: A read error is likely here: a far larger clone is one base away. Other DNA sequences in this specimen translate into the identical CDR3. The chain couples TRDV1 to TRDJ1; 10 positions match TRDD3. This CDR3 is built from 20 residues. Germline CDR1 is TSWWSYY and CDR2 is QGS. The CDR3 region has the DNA TGTGCTCTTGGGGTGTATGTACTGGGGGATTCCTCCCTGTACACCGATAAACTTATCTTT. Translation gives CALGVYVLGDSSLYTDKLIF.

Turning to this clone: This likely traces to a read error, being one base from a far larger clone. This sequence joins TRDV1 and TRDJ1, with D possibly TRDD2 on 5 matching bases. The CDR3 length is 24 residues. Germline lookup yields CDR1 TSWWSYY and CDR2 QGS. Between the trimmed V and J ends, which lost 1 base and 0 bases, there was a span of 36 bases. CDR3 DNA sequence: TGTGCTCTTGGGGAACCCTCTTCCGCCCCTACTGTGGGAAGAGAACTAAAGTACACCGATAAACTCATCTTT. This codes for CALGEPSSAPTVGRELKYTDKLIF.

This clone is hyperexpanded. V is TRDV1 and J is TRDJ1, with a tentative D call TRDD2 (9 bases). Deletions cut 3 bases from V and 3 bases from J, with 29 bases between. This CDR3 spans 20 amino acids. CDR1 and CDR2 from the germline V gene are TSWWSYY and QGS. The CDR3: CALGEGLPTVLGDPPDKLIF. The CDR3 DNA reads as TGTGCTCTTGGGGAGGGCCTTCCTACGGTGTTGGGGGATCCTCCCGATAAACTCATCTTT.

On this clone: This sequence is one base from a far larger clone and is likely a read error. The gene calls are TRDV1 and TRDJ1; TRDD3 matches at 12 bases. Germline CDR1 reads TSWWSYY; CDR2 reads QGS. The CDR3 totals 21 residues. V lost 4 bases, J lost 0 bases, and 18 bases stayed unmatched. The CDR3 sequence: CALGGLPLYWGILSYTDKLIF. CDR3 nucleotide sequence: TGTGCTCTTGGGGGACTACCGCTATACTGGGGGATACTCTCGTACACCGATAAACTCATCTTT.

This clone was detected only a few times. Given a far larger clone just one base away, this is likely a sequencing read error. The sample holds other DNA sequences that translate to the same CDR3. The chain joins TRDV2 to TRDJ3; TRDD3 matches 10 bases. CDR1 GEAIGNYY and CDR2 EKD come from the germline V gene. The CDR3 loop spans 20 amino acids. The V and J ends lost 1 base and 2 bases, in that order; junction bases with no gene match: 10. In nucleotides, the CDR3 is TGTGCCTGTGACACTGACTGGGGGATTAGGGGTCCCTGGGACACCCGACAGATGTTTTTC. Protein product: CACDTDWGIRGPWDTRQMFF.

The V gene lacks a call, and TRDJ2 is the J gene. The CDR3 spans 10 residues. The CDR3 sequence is CSALTAQLFF. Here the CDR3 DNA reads TGTAGTGCTTTGACAGCACAACTCTTCTTT.

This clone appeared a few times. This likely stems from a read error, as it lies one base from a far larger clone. CDR3 nucleotides: TGTGCTCTTGGGAAATCCGCCTCCCTCCCCTTGACAGCACAACTCTTCTTT. This sequence encodes CALGKSASLPLTAQLFF. The chain recombines TRDV1 with TRDJ2; D gene uncertain. V dropped 5 bases and J dropped 2 bases, with 18 bases sitting between them. Germline V CDR1 and CDR2: TSWWSYY, QGS. This CDR3 spans 17 amino acids.

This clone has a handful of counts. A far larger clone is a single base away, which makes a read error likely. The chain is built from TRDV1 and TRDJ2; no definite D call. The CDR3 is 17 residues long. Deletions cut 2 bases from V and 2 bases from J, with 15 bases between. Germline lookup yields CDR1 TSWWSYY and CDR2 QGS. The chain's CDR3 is CALGESACLPLTAQLFF. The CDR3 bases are TGTGCTCTTGGGGAATCCGCCTGCCTCCCCTTGACAGCACAACTCTTCTTT.

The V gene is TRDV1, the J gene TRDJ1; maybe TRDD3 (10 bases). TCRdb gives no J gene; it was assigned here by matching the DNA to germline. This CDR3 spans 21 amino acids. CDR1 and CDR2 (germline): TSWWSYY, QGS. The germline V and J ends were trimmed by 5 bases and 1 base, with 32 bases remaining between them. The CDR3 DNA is TGTGCTCTTGGGTGCCTTCCTACCATTACCCGTACTGGGGGATCCACCGATAAACTCATCTTT. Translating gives CALGCLPTITRTGGSTDKLIF.

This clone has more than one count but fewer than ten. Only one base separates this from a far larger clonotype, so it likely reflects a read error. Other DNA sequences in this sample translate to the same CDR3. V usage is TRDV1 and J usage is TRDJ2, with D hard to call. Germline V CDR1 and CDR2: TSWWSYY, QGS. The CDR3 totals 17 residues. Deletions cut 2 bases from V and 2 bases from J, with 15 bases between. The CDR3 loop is CALGESASLPLTAQLFF. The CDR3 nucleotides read TGTGCTCTTGGGGAATCCGCCTCTCTCCCCTTGACAGCACAACTCTTCTTT.

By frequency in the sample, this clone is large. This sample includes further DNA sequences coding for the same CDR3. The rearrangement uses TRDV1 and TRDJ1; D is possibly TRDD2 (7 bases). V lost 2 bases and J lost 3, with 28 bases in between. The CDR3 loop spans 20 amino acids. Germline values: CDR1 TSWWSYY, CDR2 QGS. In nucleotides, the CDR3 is TGTGCTCTTGGGGAAAGGATTTCCTACAATGGGGCTGGGGATCCCGATAAACTCATCTTT. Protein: CALGERISYNGAGDPDKLIF.

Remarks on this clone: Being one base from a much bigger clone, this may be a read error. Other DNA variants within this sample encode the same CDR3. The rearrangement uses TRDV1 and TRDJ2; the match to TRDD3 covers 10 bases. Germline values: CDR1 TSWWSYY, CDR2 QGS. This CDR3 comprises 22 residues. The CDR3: CALGEYPYGLYWGIGRFPQLFF. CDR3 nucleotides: TGTGCTCTTGGGGAGTATCCCTACGGGCTTTACTGGGGGATTGGACGCTTTCCACAACTTTTCTTT.

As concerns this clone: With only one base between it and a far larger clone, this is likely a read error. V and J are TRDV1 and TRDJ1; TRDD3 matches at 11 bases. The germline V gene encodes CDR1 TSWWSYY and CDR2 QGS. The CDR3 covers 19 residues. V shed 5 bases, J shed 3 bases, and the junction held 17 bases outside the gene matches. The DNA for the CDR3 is TGTGCTCTTGGGAAAAAGGGGGACTGGGGGATATGGTGCTCCGATAAACTCATCTTT. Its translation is CALGKKGDWGIWCSDKLIF.

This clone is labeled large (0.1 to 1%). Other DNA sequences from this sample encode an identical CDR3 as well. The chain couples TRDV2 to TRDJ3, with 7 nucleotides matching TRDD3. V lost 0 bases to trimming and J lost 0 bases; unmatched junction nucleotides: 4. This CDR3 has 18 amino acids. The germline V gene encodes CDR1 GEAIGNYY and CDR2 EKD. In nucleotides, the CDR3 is TGTGCCTGTGACACCGGGGGATGGAGCTCCTGGGACACCCGACAGATGTTTTTC. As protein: CACDTGGWSSWDTRQMFF.

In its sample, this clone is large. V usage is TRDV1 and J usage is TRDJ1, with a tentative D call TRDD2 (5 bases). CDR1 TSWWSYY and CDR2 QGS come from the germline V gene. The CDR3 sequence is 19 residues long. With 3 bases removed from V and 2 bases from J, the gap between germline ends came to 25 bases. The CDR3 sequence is CALGDFPATLDILTDKLIF. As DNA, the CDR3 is TGTGCTCTTGGGGACTTTCCTGCCACCCTCGATATTTTGACCGATAAACTCATCTTT.

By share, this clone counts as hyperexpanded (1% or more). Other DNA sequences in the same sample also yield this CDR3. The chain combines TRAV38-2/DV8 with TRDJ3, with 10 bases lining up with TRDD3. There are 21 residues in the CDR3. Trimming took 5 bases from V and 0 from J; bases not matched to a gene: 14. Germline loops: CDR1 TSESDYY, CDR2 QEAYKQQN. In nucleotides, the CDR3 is TGTGCTTATAGCAGTGGGGGATACCATAAACGGAGCTCCTGGGACACCCGACAGATGTTTTTC. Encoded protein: CAYSSGGYHKRSSWDTRQMFF.

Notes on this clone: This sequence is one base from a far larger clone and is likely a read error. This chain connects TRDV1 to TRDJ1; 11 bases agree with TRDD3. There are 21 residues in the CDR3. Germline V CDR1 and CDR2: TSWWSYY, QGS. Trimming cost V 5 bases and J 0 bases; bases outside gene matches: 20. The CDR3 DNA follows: TGTGCTCTTGGGTTGCACTGGGCGTACTGGGGGATAAGGGGGGACACCGATAAACTCATCTTT. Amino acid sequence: CALGLHWAYWGIRGDTDKLIF.

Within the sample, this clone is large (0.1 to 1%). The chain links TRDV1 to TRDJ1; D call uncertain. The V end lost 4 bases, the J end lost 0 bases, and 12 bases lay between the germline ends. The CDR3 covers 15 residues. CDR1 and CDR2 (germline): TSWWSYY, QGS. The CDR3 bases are TGTGCTCTTGGGGTCCCGTACTTGTACACCGATAAACTCATCTTT. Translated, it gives CALGVPYLYTDKLIF.